A selection of T cell receptor beta chains follows, all from one sample in a study of shared clonotypes between healthy human individuals. Libraries were prepared by immunoSEQ multiplex PCR; TCRdb keeps only in-frame clonotypes and omits some of them. This table has 850,000 to 1,200,000 clones, more than 65% appearing once. Sequencing used memory CD4+ T cells sorted from blood. Receptors were obtained from a man between 18 and 29 years old in good health. Each CDR3 is given with its conserved first and last residue. The D gene is left open where the match is weak. Clone size is stated in some rows and not others, as once, few, many or a class when expanded.

cdr3_nt	cdr3_aa	clone_size	v_call	d_call	j_call
TGTGCCATCAGTGAGACCGGGGGGCGGTCACCCCTCCACTTT	CAISETGGRSPLHF	-	TRBV10-3	-	TRBJ1-6
TGCGCCAGCAGGGACAGGTTCACGGAAGGGGCCAACGTCCTGACTTTC	CASRDRFTEGANVLTF	-	TRBV4-3	TRBD1	TRBJ2-6
TGTGCCAGCTCACCTCCGGGACAGGGTACCTACGAGCAGTACTTC	CASSPPGQGTYEQYF	-	TRBV18	TRBD1	TRBJ2-7
TGTGCCAGCAGCTTATCCGGGACTTCTATTACCTACGAGCAGTACTTC	CASSLSGTSITYEQYF	-	TRBV7-2	-	TRBJ2-7
TGCGCCAGCAGGCCCCTTATGGCGGGGCTCTACGAGCAGTACTTC	CASRPLMAGLYEQYF	-	TRBV5-1	-	TRBJ2-7
TGTGCCAGCAGCTTAGCAGGGACAGGCTCTCTCGGGGCCAACGTCCTGACTTTC	CASSLAGTGSLGANVLTF	-	TRBV7-2	TRBD1	TRBJ2-6
TGTGCCAGCAGCAGTGCTTGGGGAAGAACCGGGACAACGAACACTGAAGCTTTCTTT	CASSSAWGRTGTTNTEAFF	-	TRBV5-4	-	TRBJ1-1
TGTGCCAGCGGCATAGCGGGGGGTAGCACAGATACGCAGTATTTT	CASGIAGGSTDTQYF	once	TRBV7-2	TRBD2	TRBJ2-3
TGTGCCAGCAGCTTTTCACAGGCCGGAAACACCATATATTTT	CASSFSQAGNTIYF	-	TRBV5-8	-	TRBJ1-3
TGTGCCAGCAGCTTGGTCGGGGACAGTTCCTACGAGCAGTACTTC	CASSLVGDSSYEQYF	-	TRBV5-4	TRBD1	TRBJ2-7
TGTGCCAGCAGCCCGACTGGGTTCGGAGATACGCAGTATTTT	CASSPTGFGDTQYF	-	TRBV11-2	-	TRBJ2-3
TGTGCCAGCAGCTTAACGGCTCCCAGGGGAAGTACAGATACGCAGTATTTT	CASSLTAPRGSTDTQYF	-	TRBV7-3	-	TRBJ2-3
TGTGCCAGTAGTATACGGGGACTCGACTATGGCTACACCTTC	CASSIRGLDYGYTF	-	TRBV19	-	TRBJ1-2
TGTGCCAGCAGTGAATCACAGGGGAACTATGGCTACACCTTC	CASSESQGNYGYTF	few	TRBV2	TRBD1	TRBJ1-2
TGTGCCAGCAGTTACTCGCCAGGGATGGCCTATGGCTACACCTTC	CASSYSPGMAYGYTF	-	TRBV6-5	-	TRBJ1-2
TGTGCCAGCTCACCACCGTTGTTAGATACGCAGTATTTT	CASSPPLLDTQYF	once	TRBV18	-	TRBJ2-3
TGTGCCACCCGAGCCGGGACTAGCTCCTTGGAGACCCAGTACTTC	CATRAGTSSLETQYF	-	TRBV10-3	TRBD2	TRBJ2-5
TGTGCCAGCAGCGCGTTTGCGGGGAAACAAGAGACCCAGTACTTC	CASSAFAGKQETQYF	-	TRBV7-8	-	TRBJ2-5
TGTGCCTGGAGTGGGTATTACGGCTACACCTTC	CAWSGYYGYTF	few	TRBV30	-	TRBJ1-2
TGTGCCAGCAGCCTACGGACAGGCAACACAGATACGCAGTATTTT	CASSLRTGNTDTQYF	-	TRBV7-9	TRBD1	TRBJ2-3
TGTGCCAGCGGTGGACAGGGGAAGGTCACAGATACGCAGTATTTT	CASGGQGKVTDTQYF	-	TRBV28	TRBD1	TRBJ2-3
TGTGCCAGCAGTCCGCAGACCCACAGCTATGGCTACACCTTC	CASSPQTHSYGYTF	-	TRBV7-8	-	TRBJ1-2
TGTGCCAGCAGTTACTCTGGTTACTCGGGGGAGACCCAGTACTTC	CASSYSGYSGETQYF	-	TRBV6-5	-	TRBJ2-5